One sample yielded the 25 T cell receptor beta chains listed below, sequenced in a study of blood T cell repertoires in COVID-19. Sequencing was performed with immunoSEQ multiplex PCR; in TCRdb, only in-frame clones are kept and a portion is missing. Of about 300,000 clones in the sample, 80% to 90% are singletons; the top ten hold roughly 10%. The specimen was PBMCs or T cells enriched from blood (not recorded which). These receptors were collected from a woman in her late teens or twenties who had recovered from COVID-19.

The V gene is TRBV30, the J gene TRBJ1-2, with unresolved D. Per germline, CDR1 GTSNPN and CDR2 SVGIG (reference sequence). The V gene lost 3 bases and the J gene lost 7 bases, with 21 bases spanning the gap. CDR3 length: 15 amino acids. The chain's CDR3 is CAWSSHSRWEGGYTF. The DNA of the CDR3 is TGTGCCTGGAGCTCCCACAGCAGGTGGGAGGGTGGCTACACCTTC.

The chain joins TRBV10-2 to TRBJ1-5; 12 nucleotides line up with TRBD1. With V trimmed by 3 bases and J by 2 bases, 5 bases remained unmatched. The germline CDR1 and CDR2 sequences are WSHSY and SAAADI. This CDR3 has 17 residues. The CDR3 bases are TGCGCCAGCAGTGATTCGGGACAGGGGGCCGGCAATCAGCCCCAGCATTTT. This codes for CASSDSGQGAGNQPQHF.

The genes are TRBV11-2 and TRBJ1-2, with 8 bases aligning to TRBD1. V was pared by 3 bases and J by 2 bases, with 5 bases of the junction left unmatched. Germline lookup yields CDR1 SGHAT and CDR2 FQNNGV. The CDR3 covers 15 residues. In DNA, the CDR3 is TGTGCCAGCAGCTTCGCAGGGGGCGCCAACTATGGCTACACCTTC. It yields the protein CASSFAGGANYGYTF.

The CDR3, as DNA: TGTGCCAGCAGTTTATCGGAGGGCCATACAGGGGAACCTGGAAACACCATATATTTT. Its translation: CASSLSEGHTGEPGNTIYF. The chain couples TRBV27 to TRBJ1-3; 7 bases line up with TRBD1. The CDR3 length is 19 residues. CDR1 MNHEY and CDR2 SMNVEV come from the germline V gene (reference sequence). Losses at the gene ends were 0 bases for V and 2 bases for J; bases not matched to a gene: 13.

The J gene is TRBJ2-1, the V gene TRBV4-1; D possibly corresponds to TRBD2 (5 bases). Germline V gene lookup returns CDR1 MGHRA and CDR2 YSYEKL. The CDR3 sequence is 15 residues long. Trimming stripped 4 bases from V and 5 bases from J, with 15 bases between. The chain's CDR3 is CASSLQSGINNEQFF. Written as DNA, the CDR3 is TGCGCCAGCAGCCTCCAGAGCGGAATCAACAATGAGCAGTTCTTC.

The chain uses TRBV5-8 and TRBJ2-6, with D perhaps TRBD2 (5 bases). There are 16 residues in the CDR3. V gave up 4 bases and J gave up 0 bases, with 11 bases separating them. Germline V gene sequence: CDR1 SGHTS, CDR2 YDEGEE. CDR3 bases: TGTGCCAGCAGCGAGGGTAAGACCTCTGGGGCCAACGTCCTGACTTTC. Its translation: CASSEGKTSGANVLTF.

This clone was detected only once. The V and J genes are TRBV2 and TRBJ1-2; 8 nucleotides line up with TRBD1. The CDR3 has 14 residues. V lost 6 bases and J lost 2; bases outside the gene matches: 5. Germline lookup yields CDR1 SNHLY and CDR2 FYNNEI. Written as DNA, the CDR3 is TGTGCCAGCAGAAGACAGGGGACGAACTATGGCTACACCTTC. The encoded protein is CASRRQGTNYGYTF.

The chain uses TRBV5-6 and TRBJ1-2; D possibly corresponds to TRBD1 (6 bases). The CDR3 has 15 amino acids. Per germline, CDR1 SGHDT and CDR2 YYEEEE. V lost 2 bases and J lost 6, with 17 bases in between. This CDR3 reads CASSFLSGHLHGYTF. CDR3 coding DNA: TGTGCCAGCAGCTTTTTGTCGGGACACCTCCATGGCTACACCTTC.

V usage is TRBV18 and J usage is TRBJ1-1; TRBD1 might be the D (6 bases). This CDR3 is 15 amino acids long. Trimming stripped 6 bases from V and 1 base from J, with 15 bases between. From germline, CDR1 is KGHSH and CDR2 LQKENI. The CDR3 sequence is CASSQGQEKNTEAFF. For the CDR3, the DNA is TGTGCCAGCTCCCAGGGGCAGGAAAAGAACACTGAAGCTTTCTTT.

CDR3: CASSGQGVGEQYF. CDR3 sequence (DNA): TGTGCCAGCAGCGGACAGGGGGTGGGCGAGCAGTACTTC. V usage is TRBV9 and J usage is TRBJ2-7, with 9 bases matching TRBD1. The CDR3 consists of 13 residues. Trimming at V came to 3 bases and at J to 6 bases, leaving 4 bases not matched to a gene. Germline CDR1 reads SGDLS; CDR2 reads YYNGEE.

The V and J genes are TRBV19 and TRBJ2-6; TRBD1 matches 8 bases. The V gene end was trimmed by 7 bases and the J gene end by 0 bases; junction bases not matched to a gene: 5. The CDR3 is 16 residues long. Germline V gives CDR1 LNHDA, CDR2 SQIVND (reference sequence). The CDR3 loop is CASTSDRDSGANVLTF. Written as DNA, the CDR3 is TGTGCCAGTACCTCGGACAGGGACTCTGGGGCCAACGTCCTGACTTTC.

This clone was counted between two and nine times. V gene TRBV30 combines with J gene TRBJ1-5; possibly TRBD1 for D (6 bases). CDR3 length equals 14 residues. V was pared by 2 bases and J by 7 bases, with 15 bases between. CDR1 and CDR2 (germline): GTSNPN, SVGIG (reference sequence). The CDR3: CAWSTGSVGQPQHF. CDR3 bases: TGTGCCTGGAGTACAGGGTCGGTAGGGCAGCCCCAGCATTTT.

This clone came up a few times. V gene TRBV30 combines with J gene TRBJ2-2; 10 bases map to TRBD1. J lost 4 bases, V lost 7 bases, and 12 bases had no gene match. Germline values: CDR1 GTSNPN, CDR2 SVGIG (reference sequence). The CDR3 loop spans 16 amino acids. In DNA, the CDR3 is TGTGCCTCTGAGGCAGGCGGGACAGGGGTCACCGGGGAGCTGTTTTTT. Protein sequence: CASEAGGTGVTGELFF. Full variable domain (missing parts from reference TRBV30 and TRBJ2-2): SQTIHQWPATLVQPVGSPLSLECTVEGTSNPNLYWYRQAAGRGLQLLFYSVGIGQISSEVPQNLSASRPQDRQFILSSKKLLLSDSGFYLCASEAGGTGVTGELFFGEGSRLTVL.

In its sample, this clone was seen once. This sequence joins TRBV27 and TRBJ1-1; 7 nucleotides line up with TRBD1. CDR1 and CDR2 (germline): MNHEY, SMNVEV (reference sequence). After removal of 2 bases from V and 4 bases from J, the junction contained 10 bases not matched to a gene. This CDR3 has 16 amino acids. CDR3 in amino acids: CASSLQGLQGLTEAFF. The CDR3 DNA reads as TGTGCCAGCAGTTTACAGGGTTTACAGGGGCTCACTGAAGCTTTCTTT.

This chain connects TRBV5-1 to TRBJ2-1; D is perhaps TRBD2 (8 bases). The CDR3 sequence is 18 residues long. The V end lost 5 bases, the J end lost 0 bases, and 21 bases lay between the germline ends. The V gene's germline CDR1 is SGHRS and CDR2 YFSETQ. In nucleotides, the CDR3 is TGCGCCAGCAGTCTCGAGGGTAGCGGGGACAGCTCCTACAATGAGCAGTTCTTC. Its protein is CASSLEGSGDSSYNEQFF.

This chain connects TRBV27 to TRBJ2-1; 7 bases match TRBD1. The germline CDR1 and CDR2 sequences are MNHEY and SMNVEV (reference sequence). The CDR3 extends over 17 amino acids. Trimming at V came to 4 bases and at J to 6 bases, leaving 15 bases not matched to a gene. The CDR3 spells CASSSLPLQGLPNEQFF. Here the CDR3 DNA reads TGTGCCAGCAGTTCTTTACCCCTACAGGGGTTACCCAATGAGCAGTTCTTC.

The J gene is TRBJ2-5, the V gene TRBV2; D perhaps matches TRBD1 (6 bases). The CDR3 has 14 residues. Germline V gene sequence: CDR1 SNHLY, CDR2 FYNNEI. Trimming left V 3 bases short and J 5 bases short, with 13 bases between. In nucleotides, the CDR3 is TGTGCCAGCAGTGACGGCAGGGGTGAGGAGACCCAGTACTTC. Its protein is CASSDGRGEETQYF.

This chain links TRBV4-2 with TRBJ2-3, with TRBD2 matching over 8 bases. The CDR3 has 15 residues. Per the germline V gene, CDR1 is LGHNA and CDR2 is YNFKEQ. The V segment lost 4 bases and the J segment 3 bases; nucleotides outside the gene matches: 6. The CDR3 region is CASSPPGGRTDTQYF. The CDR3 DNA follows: TGTGCCAGCAGCCCCCCGGGAGGGAGAACAGATACGCAGTATTTT.

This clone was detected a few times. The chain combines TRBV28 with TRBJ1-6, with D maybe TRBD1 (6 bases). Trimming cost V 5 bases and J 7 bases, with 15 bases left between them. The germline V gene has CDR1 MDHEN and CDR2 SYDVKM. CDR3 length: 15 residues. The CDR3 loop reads CASSPRPQGNSPLHF. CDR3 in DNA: TGTGCCAGCAGTCCTCGGCCCCAGGGGAATTCACCCCTCCACTTT. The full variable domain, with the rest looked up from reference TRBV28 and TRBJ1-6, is DVKVTQSSRYLVKRTGEKVFLECVQDMDHENMFWYRQDPGLGLRLIYFSYDVKMKEKGDIPEGYSVSREKKERFSLILESASTNQTSMYLCASSPRPQGNSPLHFGNGTRLTVT.

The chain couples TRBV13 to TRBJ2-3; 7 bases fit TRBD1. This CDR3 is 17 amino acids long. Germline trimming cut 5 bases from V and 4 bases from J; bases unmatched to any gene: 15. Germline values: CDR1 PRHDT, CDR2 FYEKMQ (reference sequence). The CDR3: CASSQKGATDHPDTQYF. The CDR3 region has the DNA TGTGCCAGCAGCCAAAAGGGGGCGACGGACCACCCAGATACGCAGTATTTT.

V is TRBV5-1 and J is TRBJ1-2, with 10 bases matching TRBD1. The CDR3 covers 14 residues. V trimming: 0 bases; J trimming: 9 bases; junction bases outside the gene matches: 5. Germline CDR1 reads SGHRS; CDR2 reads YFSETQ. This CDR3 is CASSLGQGAVSYTF. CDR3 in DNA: TGCGCCAGCAGCTTGGGACAGGGGGCGGTAAGCTACACCTTC.

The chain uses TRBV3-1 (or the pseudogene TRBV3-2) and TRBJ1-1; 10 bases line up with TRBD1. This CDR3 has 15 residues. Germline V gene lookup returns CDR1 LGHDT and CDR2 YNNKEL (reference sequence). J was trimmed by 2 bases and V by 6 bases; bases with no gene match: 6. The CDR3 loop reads CASSRRDRGNTEAFF. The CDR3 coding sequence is TGTGCCAGCAGTCGCCGGGACAGGGGAAACACTGAAGCTTTCTTT.

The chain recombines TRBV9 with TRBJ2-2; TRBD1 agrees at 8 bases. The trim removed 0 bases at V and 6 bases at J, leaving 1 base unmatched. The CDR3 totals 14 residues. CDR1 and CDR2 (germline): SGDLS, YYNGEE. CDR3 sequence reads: CASSVEQGAGELFF. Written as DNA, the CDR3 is TGTGCCAGCAGCGTAGAACAGGGGGCCGGGGAGCTGTTTTTT.

The CDR3: CASSSGGGYTF. The DNA for the CDR3 is TGTGCCAGCAGTTCAGGTGGAGGCTACACCTTC. This rearrangement joins TRBV12-3 or TRBV12-4 to TRBJ1-2; D gene ambiguous. V gave up 4 bases and J gave up 8 bases, with 8 bases separating them. The CDR3 is 11 amino acids.

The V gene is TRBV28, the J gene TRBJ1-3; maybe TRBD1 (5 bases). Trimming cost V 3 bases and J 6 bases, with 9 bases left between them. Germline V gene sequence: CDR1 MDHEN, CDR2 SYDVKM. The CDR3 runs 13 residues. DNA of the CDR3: TGTGCCAGCAGTTTCGGCAGGGAAAACACCATATATTTT. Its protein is CASSFGRENTIYF.